This TCR beta chain stems from a study of post-analysis software for immune sequencing data (dated by TCRdb to the mid-2010s). Context from the whole study: Recorded disease courses included relapsing-remitting, secondary progressive and progressive-relapsing multiple sclerosis, with some patients lacking subtype annotation. The patient repertoires were compared against about 10 previously published healthy control repertoires obtained from donors aged 6 to 25 years. A subset of samples was prepared in parallel using single-end sample barcoding, then pooled and co-amplified after Illumina adapter ligation.

To demonstrate the VDJtools post-analysis software, the study profiled TCR beta repertoires from the peripheral blood of about 13 young patients with multiple sclerosis. Multiple sclerosis patients were children and adolescents aged roughly 6 to 17 years. The research as a whole found: Patients showed significantly higher frequencies than controls for a handful of TRBV segments, among them TRBV5-6, TRBV5-1 and TRBV20-1. Compared with controls, multiple sclerosis patients had significantly lower normalized Chao1 diversity, a finding suggesting substantial peripheral T-cell clonal expansion. Direct clustering with F measure showed strong co-clustering of samples prepared in the same batch, prompting a batch-effect correction. The multiple sclerosis patient group was slightly younger than the control group.

The CDR3 contains 17 residues, cysteine and phenylalanine counted. The kept DNA is CDR3 alone, 51 bases in frame from the first base. After removal of 0 bases from V and 0 bases from J, the junction retains 3 bases not matched to a gene. CDR1 and CDR2 (SGHRS, YFSETQ) derive from the germline V gene. A note on this clonotype: The antigen this receptor binds is unknown. The input lacks base qualities; no much larger clone sits a single base away.

Library creation used PCR. The sequencing machine was an Illumina HiSeq 2500. To reduce PCR and sequencing biases, unique molecular identifiers were incorporated into the TCR beta cDNA libraries. Per 1 to 10 million input T cells, approximately 500,000 cDNA molecules were obtained, such that each molecule approximated one T cell. The patient libraries were prepared and sequenced using the same protocol as the earlier healthy control dataset. Samples belonging to the same batch were prepared together, multiplexed and sequenced on a shared HiSeq lane. The authors' analysis ran thus. MIGEC was used to process the raw barcoded reads, and molecular identifier groups with only a single read were discarded before consensus assembly and CDR3 extraction. Clonotype tables were post-analysed with VDJtools, normalizing diversity by down-sampling all datasets to the smallest sample size. In repertoire overlap clustering, CDR3 amino acid sequences, but not nucleotide sequences, were matched to correct batch-related cross-sample contamination. The public reads were reprocessed in TCRdb via fastp at Q25 and MiXCR, keeping in-frame beta chains. Every CDR3 protein is listed once, alongside the most common genes and DNA of its rows. TCRdb, not the original authors, processed these V and J calls. This sample comprises hundreds of thousands of distinct CDR3 sequences, 25% to 30% of them detected only once. Approximately 0.55% of the sample comes from the top ten.

This receptor was taken from a girl between 5 and 17 years old with multiple sclerosis. This sequence uses TRBV5-1 and TRBJ2-3; TRBD2 fits 11 bases in the junction. Specimen: blood. The nucleotide sequence is TGCGCCAGCAGCTTGGAGGCTAGCGGGGGGAGCACAGATACGCAGTATTTT. The resulting protein is CASSLEASGGSTDTQYF.